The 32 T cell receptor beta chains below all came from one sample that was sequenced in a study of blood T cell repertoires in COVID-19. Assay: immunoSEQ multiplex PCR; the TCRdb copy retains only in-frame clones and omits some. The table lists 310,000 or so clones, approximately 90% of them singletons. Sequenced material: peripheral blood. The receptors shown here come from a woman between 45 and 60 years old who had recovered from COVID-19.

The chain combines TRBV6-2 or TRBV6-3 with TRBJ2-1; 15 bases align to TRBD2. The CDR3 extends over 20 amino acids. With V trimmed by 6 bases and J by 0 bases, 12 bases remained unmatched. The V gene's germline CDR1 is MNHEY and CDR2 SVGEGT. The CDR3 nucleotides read TGTGCCAGCAGCCGACCCCCGGGACTAGCGGGAGGTAGCTCCTACAATGAGCAGTTCTTC. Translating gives CASSRPPGLAGGSSYNEQFF.

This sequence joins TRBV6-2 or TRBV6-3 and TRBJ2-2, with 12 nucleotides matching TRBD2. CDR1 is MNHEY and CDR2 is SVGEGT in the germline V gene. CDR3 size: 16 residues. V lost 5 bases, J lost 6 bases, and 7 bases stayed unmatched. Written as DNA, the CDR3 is TGTGCCAGCAGTAACCCTAGCGGGGGGGGACCCGGGGAGCTGTTTTTT. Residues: CASSNPSGGGPGELFF.

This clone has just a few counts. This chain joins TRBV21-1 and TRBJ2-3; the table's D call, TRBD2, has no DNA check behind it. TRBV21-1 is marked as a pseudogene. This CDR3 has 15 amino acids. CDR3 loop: CASSKEKGRTDTQYF. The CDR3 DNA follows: TGTGCCAGCAGCAAAGAAAAGGGGAGGACAGATACGCAGTATTTT.

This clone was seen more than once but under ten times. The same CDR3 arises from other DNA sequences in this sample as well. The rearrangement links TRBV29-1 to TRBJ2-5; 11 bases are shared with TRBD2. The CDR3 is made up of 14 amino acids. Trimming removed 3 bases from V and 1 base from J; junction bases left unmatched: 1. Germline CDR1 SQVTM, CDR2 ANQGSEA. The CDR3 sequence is CSVDGTSGQETQYF. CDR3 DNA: TGCAGCGTTGATGGGACTAGCGGCCAAGAGACCCAGTACTTC. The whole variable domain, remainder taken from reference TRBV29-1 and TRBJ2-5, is SAVISQKPSRDICQRGTSLTIQCQVDSQVTMMFWYRQQPGQSLTLIATANQGSEATYESGFVIDKFPISRPNLTFSTLTVSNMSPEDSSIYLCSVDGTSGQETQYFGPGTRLLVL.

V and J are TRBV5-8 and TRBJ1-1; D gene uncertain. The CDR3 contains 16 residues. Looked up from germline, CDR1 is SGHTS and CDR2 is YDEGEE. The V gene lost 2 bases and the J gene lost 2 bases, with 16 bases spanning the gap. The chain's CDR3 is CASSLFCVSVNTEAFF. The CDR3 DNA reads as TGTGCCAGCAGCTTATTCTGTGTCTCCGTTAACACTGAAGCTTTCTTT.

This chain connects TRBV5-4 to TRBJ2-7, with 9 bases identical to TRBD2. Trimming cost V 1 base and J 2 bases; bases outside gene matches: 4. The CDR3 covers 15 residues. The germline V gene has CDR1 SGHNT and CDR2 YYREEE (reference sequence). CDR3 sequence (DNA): TGTGCCAGCAGCTTGTTGACTAGCGGAGCCTACGAGCAGTACTTC. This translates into CASSLLTSGAYEQYF.

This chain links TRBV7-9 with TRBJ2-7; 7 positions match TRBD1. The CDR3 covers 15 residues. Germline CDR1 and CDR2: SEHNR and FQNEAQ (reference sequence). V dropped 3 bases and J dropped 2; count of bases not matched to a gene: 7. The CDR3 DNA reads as TGTGCCAGCAGCTTCCTCGGACAGGCCCCCTACGAGCAGTACTTC. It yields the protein CASSFLGQAPYEQYF.

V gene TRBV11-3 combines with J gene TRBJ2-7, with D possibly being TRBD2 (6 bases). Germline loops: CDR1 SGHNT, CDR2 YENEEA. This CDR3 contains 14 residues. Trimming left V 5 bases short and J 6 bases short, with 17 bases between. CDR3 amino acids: CASSRSGGAIEQYF. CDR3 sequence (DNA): TGTGCCAGCAGCCGTAGCGGAGGGGCTATCGAGCAGTACTTC.

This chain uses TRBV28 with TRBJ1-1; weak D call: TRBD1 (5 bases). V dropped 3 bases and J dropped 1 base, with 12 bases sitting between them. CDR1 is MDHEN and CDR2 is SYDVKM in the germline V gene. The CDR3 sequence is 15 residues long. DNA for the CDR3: TGTGCCAGCAGTTTGGCGGGGGTAGGGAACACTGAAGCTTTCTTT. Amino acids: CASSLAGVGNTEAFF.

In DNA form, the CDR3 reads TGTGCCAGTAGTAGGGACAGGGGGCTAAAAACCGGGGAGCTGTTTTTT. Amino acids: CASSRDRGLKTGELFF. The chain carries TRBV19 and TRBJ2-2; TRBD1 agrees at 12 bases. The CDR3 runs 16 residues. V shed 4 bases, J shed 5 bases, and the junction held 5 bases outside the gene matches. Germline V lookup: CDR1 LNHDA, CDR2 SQIVND (reference sequence).

DNA for the CDR3: TGTGCCAGCAGCTTAGCCCACAAAAGCTCCTACAATGAGCAGTTCTTC. Protein sequence: CASSLAHKSSYNEQFF. J is TRBJ2-1 and V is TRBV7-2; D remains ambiguous. In germline, CDR1 is SGHTA, CDR2 FQGNSA. V was trimmed by 0 bases and J by 0 bases, leaving 9 bases between them. This CDR3 has 16 residues.

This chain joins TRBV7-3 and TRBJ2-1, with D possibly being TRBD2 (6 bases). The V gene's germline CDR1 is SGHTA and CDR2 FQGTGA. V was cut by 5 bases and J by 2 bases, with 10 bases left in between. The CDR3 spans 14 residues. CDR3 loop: CASSPGGTYNEQFF. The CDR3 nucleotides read TGTGCCAGCAGCCCTGGGGGGACCTACAATGAGCAGTTCTTC.

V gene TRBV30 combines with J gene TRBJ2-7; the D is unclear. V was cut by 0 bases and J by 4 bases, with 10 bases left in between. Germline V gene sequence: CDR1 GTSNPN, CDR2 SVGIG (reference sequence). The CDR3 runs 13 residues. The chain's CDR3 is CAWSVDGVYEQYF. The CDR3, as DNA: TGTGCCTGGAGTGTGGATGGAGTTTACGAGCAGTACTTC.

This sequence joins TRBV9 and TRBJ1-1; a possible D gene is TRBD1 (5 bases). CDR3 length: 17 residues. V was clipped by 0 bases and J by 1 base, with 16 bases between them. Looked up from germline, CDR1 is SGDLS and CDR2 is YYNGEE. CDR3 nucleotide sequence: TGTGCCAGCAGCGTAGGTTTAGGAGTCAGGGCGAACACTGAAGCTTTCTTT. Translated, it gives CASSVGLGVRANTEAFF.

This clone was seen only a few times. CDR3 nucleotides: TGCAGTGCGATAACAGGGTCGGACTACACCTTC. This codes for CSAITGSDYTF. The rearrangement uses TRBV20-1 and TRBJ1-2; perhaps TRBD1 as D (6 bases). The ends were cut back, 6 bases at V and 10 bases at J, with 15 bases in the middle. The CDR3 runs to 11 residues. Looked up from germline, CDR1 is DFQATT and CDR2 is SNEGSKA (reference sequence).

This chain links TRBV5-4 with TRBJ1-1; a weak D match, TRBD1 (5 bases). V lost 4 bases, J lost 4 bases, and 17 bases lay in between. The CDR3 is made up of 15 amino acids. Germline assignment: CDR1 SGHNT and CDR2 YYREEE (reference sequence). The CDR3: CASSVRSGGGTEAFF. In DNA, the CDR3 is TGTGCCAGCAGCGTAAGATCGGGGGGAGGCACTGAAGCTTTCTTT.

DNA for the CDR3: TGTGCCAGCAGTTTCACAGGGGGCACTGAAGCTTTCTTT. It codes for CASSFTGGTEAFF. The V gene is TRBV28, the J gene TRBJ1-1; 8 nucleotides line up with TRBD1. Germline CDR1 is MDHEN and CDR2 is SYDVKM. Trimming cost V 3 bases and J 4 bases; bases outside gene matches: 1. The length of the CDR3 is 13 residues.

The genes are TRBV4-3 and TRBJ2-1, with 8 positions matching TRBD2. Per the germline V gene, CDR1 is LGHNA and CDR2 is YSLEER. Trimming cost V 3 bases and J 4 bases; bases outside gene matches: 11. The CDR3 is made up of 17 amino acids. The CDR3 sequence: CASSHARVAGPYNEQFF. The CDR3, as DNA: TGCGCCAGCAGCCATGCCCGTGTAGCGGGGCCGTACAATGAGCAGTTCTTC.

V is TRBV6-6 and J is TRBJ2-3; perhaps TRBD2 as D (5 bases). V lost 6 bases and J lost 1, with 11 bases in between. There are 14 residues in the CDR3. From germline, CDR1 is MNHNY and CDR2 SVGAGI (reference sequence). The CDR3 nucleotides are TGTGCCAGCAGACCATTACTAGGCACAGATACGCAGTATTTT. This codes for CASRPLLGTDTQYF.

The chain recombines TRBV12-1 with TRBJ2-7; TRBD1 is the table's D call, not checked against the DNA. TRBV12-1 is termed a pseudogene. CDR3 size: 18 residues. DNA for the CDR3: TGTGCCAGCAGCTCGAAGATAACAGGGGAAGGTTTGGAATACGAGCAGTACTTC. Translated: CASSSKITGEGLEYEQYF.

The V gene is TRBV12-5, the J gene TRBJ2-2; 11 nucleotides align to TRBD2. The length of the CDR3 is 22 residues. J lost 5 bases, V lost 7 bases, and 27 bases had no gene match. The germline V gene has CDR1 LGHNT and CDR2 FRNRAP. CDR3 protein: CASAQRLTGLAEAGVRTGELFF. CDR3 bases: TGTGCTAGTGCTCAACGCCTTACGGGACTAGCGGAGGCAGGGGTGAGGACCGGGGAGCTGTTTTTT. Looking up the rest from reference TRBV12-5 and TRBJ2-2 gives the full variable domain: DARVTQTPRHKVTEMGQEVTMRCQPILGHNTVFWYRQTMMQGLELLAYFRNRAPLDDSGMPKDRFSAEMPDATLATLKIQPSEPRDSAVYFCASAQRLTGLAEAGVRTGELFFGEGSRLTVL.

The chain's CDR3 is CASSRGGTQETQYF. The CDR3, as DNA: TGTGCCAGCAGCCGGGGCGGGACTCAAGAGACCCAGTACTTC. V and J are TRBV7-2 and TRBJ2-5, with D possibly being TRBD2 (6 bases). Germline V gene lookup returns CDR1 SGHTA and CDR2 FQGNSA. V lost 5 bases and J 2 bases, leaving 12 bases between the germline ends. There are 14 residues in the CDR3.

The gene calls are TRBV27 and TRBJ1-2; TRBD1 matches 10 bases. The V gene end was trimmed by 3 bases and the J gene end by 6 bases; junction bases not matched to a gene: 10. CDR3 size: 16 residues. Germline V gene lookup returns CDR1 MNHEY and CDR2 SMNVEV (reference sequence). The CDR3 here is CASSLLPGQGSDGYTF. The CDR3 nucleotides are TGTGCCAGCAGTTTGTTACCGGGACAGGGGTCTGATGGCTACACCTTC.

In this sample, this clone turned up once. The CDR3 DNA reads as TGCAGCGCCGTAGCGGGAGGCGCCTACGAGCAGTACTTC. It translates to CSAVAGGAYEQYF. V is TRBV29-1 and J is TRBJ2-7, with TRBD2 identical over 10 bases. Germline-derived CDR1 and CDR2 are SQVTM and ANQGSEA. V gave up 7 bases and J gave up 2 bases; unmatched junction bases: 5. This CDR3 has 13 amino acids.

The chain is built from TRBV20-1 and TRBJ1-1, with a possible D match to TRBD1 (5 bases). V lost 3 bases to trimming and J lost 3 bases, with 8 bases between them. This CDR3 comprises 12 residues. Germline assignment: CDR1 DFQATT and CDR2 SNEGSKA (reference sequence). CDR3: CSASTRDTEAFF. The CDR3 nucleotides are TGCAGTGCTAGTACCAGGGACACTGAAGCTTTCTTT.

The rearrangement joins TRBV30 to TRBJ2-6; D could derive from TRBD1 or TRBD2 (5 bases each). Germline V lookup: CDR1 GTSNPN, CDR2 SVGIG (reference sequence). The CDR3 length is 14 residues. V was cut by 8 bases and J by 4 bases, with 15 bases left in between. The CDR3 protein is CARGSGGGANVLTF. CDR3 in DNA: TGTGCCCGGGGCAGCGGTGGAGGGGCCAACGTCCTGACTTTC.

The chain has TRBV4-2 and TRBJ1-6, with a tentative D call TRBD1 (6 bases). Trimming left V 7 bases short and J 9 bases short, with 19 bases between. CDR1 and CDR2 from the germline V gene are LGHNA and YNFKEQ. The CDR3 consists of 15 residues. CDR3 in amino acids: CASTFSGDSISPLHF. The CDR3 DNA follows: TGTGCCAGCACCTTCTCAGGGGATTCAATTTCACCCCTCCACTTT.

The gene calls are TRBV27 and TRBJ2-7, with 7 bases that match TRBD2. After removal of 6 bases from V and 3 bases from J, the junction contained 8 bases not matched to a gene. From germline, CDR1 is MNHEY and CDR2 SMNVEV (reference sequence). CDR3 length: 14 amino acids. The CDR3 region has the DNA TGTGCCAGCAGGCGGGGCGGGAGTGTCTACGAGCAGTACTTC. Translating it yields CASRRGGSVYEQYF.

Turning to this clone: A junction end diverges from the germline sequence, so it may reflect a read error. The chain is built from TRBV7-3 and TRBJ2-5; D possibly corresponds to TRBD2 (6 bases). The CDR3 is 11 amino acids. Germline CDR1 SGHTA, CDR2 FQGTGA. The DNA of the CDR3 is TGTGCCAGCAGCTCGGGGACTGGGGGAGACTTC. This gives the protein CASSSGTGGDF.

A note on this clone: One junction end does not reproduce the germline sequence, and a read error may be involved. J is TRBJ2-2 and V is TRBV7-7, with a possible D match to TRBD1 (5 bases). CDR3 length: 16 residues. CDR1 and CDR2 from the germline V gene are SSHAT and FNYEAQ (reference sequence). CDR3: CASSDSGRSNTGELFF. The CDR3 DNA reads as TGTGCTAGCAGCGATTCAGGGCGGTCGAACACCGGGGAGCTGTTTTTT.

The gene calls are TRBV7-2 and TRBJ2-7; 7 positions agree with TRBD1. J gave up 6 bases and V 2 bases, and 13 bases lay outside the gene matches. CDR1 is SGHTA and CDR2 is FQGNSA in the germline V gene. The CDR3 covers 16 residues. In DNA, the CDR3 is TGTGCCAGCAGCTTAAACCCGACAGGGACCTTAATCGAGCAGTACTTC. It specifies CASSLNPTGTLIEQYF.

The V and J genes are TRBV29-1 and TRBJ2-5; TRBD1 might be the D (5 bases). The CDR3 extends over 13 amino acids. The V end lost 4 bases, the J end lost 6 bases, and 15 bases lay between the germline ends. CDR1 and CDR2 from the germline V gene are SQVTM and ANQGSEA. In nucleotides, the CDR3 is TGCAGCGTTGGGGGCGCCTTCGCCCAGACCCAGTACTTC. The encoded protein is CSVGGAFAQTQYF.